These 24 T cell receptor beta chains originate from one sample sequenced in a study of monozygotic twins with inflammatory bowel disease. TCRdb reanalyzed the 5' RACE reads, giving one entry per CDR3 protein sequence and no DNA. The data include approximately 400,000 distinct CDR3 sequences; the top ten clones carry 2% to 2.5%. Sequenced material: blood. The origin of the receptors is a human donor with ulcerative colitis or Crohn's disease, or a healthy co-twin of an affected twin (not recorded which).

The CDR3 sequence: CAIPGGTRYEQYF. V and J are TRBV7-9 and TRBJ2-7; TCRdb returns TRBD1, unconfirmable since there is no DNA. This CDR3 comprises 13 residues. Germline V CDR1 and CDR2: SEHNR, FQNEAQ (reference sequence).

V gene TRBV30 combines with J gene TRBJ2-7; TCRdb's D gene call, TRBD1, goes unchecked for lack of DNA. Germline CDR1 is GTSNPN and CDR2 is SVGIG (reference sequence). The CDR3 is 18 amino acids. CDR3: CAWDKGGARTERGYEQYF.

This rearrangement joins TRBV7-2 to TRBJ2-7. The CDR3 loop spans 13 amino acids. CDR1 SGHTA and CDR2 FQGNSA come from the germline V gene. The CDR3 sequence: CASSITWSYEQYF.

The chain uses TRBV29-1 and TRBJ2-7; TCRdb outputs TRBD2, but without DNA this stays unchecked. The germline CDR1 and CDR2 sequences are SQVTM and ANQGSEA. The CDR3 spans 14 residues. The CDR3 here is CSVVGWRENYEQYF.

The V and J genes are TRBV27 and TRBJ1-6. The germline V gene encodes CDR1 MNHEY and CDR2 SMNVEV (reference sequence). The CDR3 has 15 residues. This CDR3 is CASSKPGLANSPLHF.

This rearrangement joins TRBV2 to TRBJ1-3; the TRBD1 assignment by TCRdb is unverifiable without DNA. Germline V gene sequence: CDR1 SNHLY, CDR2 FYNNEI. There are 14 residues in the CDR3. Here the CDR3 reads CASGGTGPGNTIYF.

The V gene is TRBV19, the J gene TRBJ2-3; no DNA is available, so the TRBD1 call from TCRdb remains unchecked. CDR1 and CDR2 (germline): LNHDA, SQIVND (reference sequence). CDR3 length: 16 amino acids. The chain's CDR3 is CASKETGHSSTDTQYF.

The rearrangement links TRBV12-3 or TRBV12-4 to TRBJ1-1. This CDR3 contains 16 residues. CDR3: CASILRGEGVSAEAFF.

The chain uses TRBV4-3 and TRBJ2-1. The CDR3 contains 14 residues. Germline CDR1 LGHNA, CDR2 YSLEER. CDR3 residues: CASSQDLSNNEQFF.

This chain joins TRBV12-3 or TRBV12-4 and TRBJ2-3; there is no DNA to check the TCRdb D call of TRBD2. The CDR3 runs 17 residues. The CDR3 reads CASSLGVAGVPTDTQYF.

The chain employs TRBV6-2 or TRBV6-3 and TRBJ1-6; TCRdb's D call, TRBD1, is unchecked because there is no DNA. The CDR3 totals 16 residues. Germline V lookup: CDR1 MNHEY, CDR2 SVGEGT. The CDR3 spells CASNRALGSNNSPLHF.

The chain links TRBV5-1 to TRBJ2-1; TCRdb picks TRBD2, but there is no DNA to check that call. The length of the CDR3 is 14 residues. Germline values: CDR1 SGHRS, CDR2 YFSETQ. The CDR3 is CASSLKASGGEQFF.

The CDR3 spells CSARDEWTGGTGELFF. V and J are TRBV20-1 and TRBJ2-2; TCRdb's assignment of TRBD1 cannot be checked, as there is no DNA. This CDR3 contains 16 residues. From germline, CDR1 is DFQATT and CDR2 SNEGSKA (reference sequence).

This chain joins TRBV20-1 and TRBJ1-2; TCRdb picks TRBD1, but there is no DNA to check that call. Germline-derived CDR1 and CDR2 are DFQATT and SNEGSKA (reference sequence). The CDR3 runs to 15 residues. This chain's CDR3 is CSARDSGLRGWGYTF.

This CDR3 is CASSLEVSSTDTQYF. The genes are TRBV5-1 and TRBJ2-3. Germline CDR1 is SGHRS and CDR2 is YFSETQ. The CDR3 is made up of 15 amino acids.

The rearrangement uses TRBV5-6 and TRBJ2-4; the D call of TRBD1 rests on TCRdb alone, since no DNA is present to check it. This CDR3 contains 16 residues. Looked up from germline, CDR1 is SGHDT and CDR2 is YYEEEE. The CDR3 is CASSLAQTGGGNIQYF.

CDR3 residues: CASSPDPGQGLFDTQYF. This chain uses TRBV18 with TRBJ2-3; checking the TCRdb D call of TRBD1 is not possible without DNA. Germline CDR1 reads KGHSH; CDR2 reads LQKENI. The CDR3 is 17 amino acids.

The chain carries TRBV7-9 and TRBJ2-7; TCRdb proposes TRBD1, but this gene call is untestable without DNA. Germline loops: CDR1 SEHNR, CDR2 FQNEAQ (reference sequence). The CDR3 is made up of 15 amino acids. The CDR3 is CASSLFGTGGREQYF. The whole variable domain, filled in from reference TRBV7-9 and TRBJ2-7, reads DTGVSQNPRHKITKRGQNVTFRCDPISEHNRLYWYRQTLGQGPEFLTYFQNEAQLEKSRLLSDRFSAERPKGSFSTLEIQRTEQGDSAMYLCASSLFGTGGREQYFGPGTRLTVT.

The gene calls are TRBV7-2 and TRBJ2-5; TCRdb names TRBD2, which stays unverified in the absence of DNA. CDR1 and CDR2 from the germline V gene are SGHTA and FQGNSA. The CDR3 extends over 15 amino acids. CDR3 loop: CASSKSGRTEETQYF.

The gene calls are TRBV5-1 and TRBJ2-3; TCRdb's assignment of TRBD1 cannot be checked, as there is no DNA. Germline assignment: CDR1 SGHRS and CDR2 YFSETQ. The CDR3 is made up of 15 amino acids. Here the CDR3 reads CASSLSTGTTDTQYF.

The chain's CDR3 is CASSLWTGAGANVLTF. The chain joins TRBV28 to TRBJ2-6; no DNA is available, so the TRBD1 call from TCRdb remains unchecked. The V gene's germline CDR1 is MDHEN and CDR2 SYDVKM. There are 16 residues in the CDR3. Looking up the rest from reference TRBV28 and TRBJ2-6 gives the full variable domain: DVKVTQSSRYLVKRTGEKVFLECVQDMDHENMFWYRQDPGLGLRLIYFSYDVKMKEKGDIPEGYSVSREKKERFSLILESASTNQTSMYLCASSLWTGAGANVLTFGAGSRLTVL.

This chain connects TRBV6-5 to TRBJ2-7; TCRdb's D call of TRBD1 is untestable without DNA. The CDR3 consists of 13 residues. Germline V CDR1 and CDR2: MNHEY, SVGAGI. CDR3 sequence: CASRATGSYEQYF.

The J gene is TRBJ2-3, the V gene TRBV4-3; the TCRdb D gene call, TRBD2, has no DNA to confirm it. CDR1 and CDR2 from the germline V gene are LGHNA and YSLEER. The CDR3 spans 16 residues. This CDR3 is CASSQGTYGSTDTQYF.

The rearrangement joins TRBV6-2 or TRBV6-3 to TRBJ2-4; TCRdb reports TRBD2, a call that lacks DNA to check it against. This CDR3 is built from 20 residues. Germline CDR1 is MNHEY and CDR2 is SVGEGT. CDR3 protein: CASSLKLLAGDLLAKNIQYF.